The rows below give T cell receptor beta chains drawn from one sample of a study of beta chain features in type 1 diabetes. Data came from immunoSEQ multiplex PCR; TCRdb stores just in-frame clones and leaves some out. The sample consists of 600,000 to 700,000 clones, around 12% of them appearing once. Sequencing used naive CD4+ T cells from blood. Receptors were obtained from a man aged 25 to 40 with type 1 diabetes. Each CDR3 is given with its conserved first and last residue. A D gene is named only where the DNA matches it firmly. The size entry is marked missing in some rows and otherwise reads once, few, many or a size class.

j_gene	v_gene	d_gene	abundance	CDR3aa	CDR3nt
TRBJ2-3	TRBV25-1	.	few	CASSAYPQTDTQYF	TGTGCCAGCAGCGCGTACCCACAAACAGATACGCAGTATTTT
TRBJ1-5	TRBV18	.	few	CASSPTVSGNQPQHF	TGTGCCAGCTCACCTACAGTGTCTGGCAATCAGCCCCAGCATTTT
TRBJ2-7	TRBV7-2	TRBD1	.	CASSSTGGSYEQYF	TGTGCCAGCAGCTCGACAGGGGGATCCTACGAGCAGTACTTC
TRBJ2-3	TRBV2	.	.	CASSEGGGTDTQYF	TGTGCCAGCAGTGAAGGGGGGGGCACAGATACGCAGTATTTT
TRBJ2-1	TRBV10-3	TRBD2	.	CAIHTSGGNEQFF	TGTGCCATACACACTAGCGGGGGTAATGAGCAGTTCTTC
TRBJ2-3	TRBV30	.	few	CAWSVLVGESTDTQYF	TGTGCCTGGAGTGTACTGGTGGGAGAAAGCACAGATACGCAGTATTTT
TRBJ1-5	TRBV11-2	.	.	CASSLHPGVDNQPQHF	TGTGCCAGCAGCTTACACCCAGGAGTCGACAATCAGCCCCAGCATTTT
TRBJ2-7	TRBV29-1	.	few	CSAAGRGVREQYF	TGCAGCGCCGCGGGTAGGGGAGTACGCGAGCAGTACTTC
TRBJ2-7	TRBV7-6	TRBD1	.	CASSSPGDRDYEQYF	TGTGCCAGCAGCTCCCCCGGGGACAGGGACTACGAGCAGTACTTC
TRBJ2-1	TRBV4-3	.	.	CASSQFRDSSLFF	TGCGCCAGCAGCCAATTCCGGGACTCTAGCCTGTTCTTC
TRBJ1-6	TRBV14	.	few	CASSGGMNSPLHF	TGTGCCAGCAGCGGGGGAATGAATTCACCCCTCCACTTT
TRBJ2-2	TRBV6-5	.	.	CASSYNWTPNTGELFF	TGTGCCAGCAGTTACAATTGGACTCCGAACACCGGGGAGCTGTTTTTT
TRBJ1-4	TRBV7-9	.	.	CASSPSPKGNEKLFF	TGTGCCAGCAGCCCATCTCCAAAGGGAAATGAAAAACTGTTTTTT
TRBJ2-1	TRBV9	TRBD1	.	CASSPGTGGDNEQFF	TGTGCCAGCAGCCCAGGGACAGGGGGTGACAATGAGCAGTTCTTC
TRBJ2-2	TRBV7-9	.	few	CASSLSSYYGTNTGELFF	TGTGCCAGCAGCCTCAGCAGCTACTATGGCACGAACACCGGGGAGCTGTTTTTT
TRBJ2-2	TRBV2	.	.	CASSEGTVNTGELFF	TGTGCCAGCAGTGAAGGGACAGTTAACACCGGGGAGCTGTTTTTT
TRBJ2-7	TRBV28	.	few	CASTTLPGVHEQYF	TGTGCCAGCACCACTTTGCCGGGAGTCCACGAGCAGTACTTC
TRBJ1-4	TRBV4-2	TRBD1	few	CASTAGQENEKLFF	TGTGCCAGCACCGCGGGACAGGAGAATGAAAAACTGTTTTTT
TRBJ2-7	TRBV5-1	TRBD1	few	CASSLETGVRYEQYF	TGCGCCAGCAGCTTGGAAACAGGGGTAAGGTACGAGCAGTACTTC
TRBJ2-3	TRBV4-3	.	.	CASSRQPGDTQYF	TGCGCCAGCAGCCGCCAACCGGGAGATACGCAGTATTTT
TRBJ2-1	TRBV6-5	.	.	CASSYSVGLHEQFF	TGTGCCAGCAGTTACTCGGTAGGGCTCCATGAGCAGTTCTTC
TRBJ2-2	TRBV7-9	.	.	CASSSDGEGELFF	TGTGCCAGCAGCTCGGACGGTGAAGGGGAGCTGTTTTTT
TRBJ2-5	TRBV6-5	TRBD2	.	CASSYAGGYQETQYF	TGTGCCAGCAGTTACGCGGGGGGTTACCAAGAGACCCAGTACTTC
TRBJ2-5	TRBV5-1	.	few	CASSLDRQQETQYF	TGCGCCAGCAGCTTGGATCGCCAGCAAGAGACCCAGTACTTC
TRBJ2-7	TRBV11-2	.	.	CASSLQGGGTEQYF	TGTGCCAGCAGCTTACAGGGAGGTGGAACAGAGCAGTACTTC
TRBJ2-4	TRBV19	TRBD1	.	CASRAPIGQGVAKNIQYF	TGTGCCAGTAGAGCCCCGATCGGACAGGGCGTAGCCAAAAACATTCAGTACTTC
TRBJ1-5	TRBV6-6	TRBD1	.	CASSLQGGNQPQHF	TGTGCCAGCAGTTTACAGGGGGGCAATCAGCCCCAGCATTTT
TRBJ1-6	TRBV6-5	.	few	CASSVPSYNSPLHF	TGTGCCAGCAGTGTCCCCTCCTATAATTCACCCCTCCACTTT
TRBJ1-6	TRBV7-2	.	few	CASSLVTSGARNSPLHF	TGTGCCAGCAGCTTAGTAACCTCGGGGGCGCGGAATTCACCCCTCCACTTT
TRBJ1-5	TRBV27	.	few	CASSLQGYQPQHF	TGTGCCAGCAGCTTACAGGGTTATCAGCCCCAGCATTTT
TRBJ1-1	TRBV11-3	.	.	CASSSTRNTEAFF	TGTGCCAGCAGCTCCACCCGAAACACTGAAGCTTTCTTT
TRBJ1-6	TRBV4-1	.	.	CASSLESDKYNSPLHF	TGCGCCAGCAGCCTCGAATCAGACAAGTATAATTCACCCCTCCACTTT
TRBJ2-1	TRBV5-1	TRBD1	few	CASRVYRGNEQFF	TGCGCCAGCAGAGTTTACAGGGGCAATGAGCAGTTCTTC
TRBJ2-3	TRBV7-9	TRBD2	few	CASSPGLAGGELLTDTQYF	TGTGCCAGCAGCCCCGGACTAGCGGGGGGCGAATTGCTCACAGATACGCAGTATTTT
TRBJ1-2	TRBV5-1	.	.	CASSLDREGYTF	TGCGCCAGCAGCTTGGACAGGGAAGGCTACACCTTC
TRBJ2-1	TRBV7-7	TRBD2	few	CASSISGASYNEQFF	TGTGCTAGCAGCATTAGCGGGGCCTCCTACAATGAGCAGTTCTTC
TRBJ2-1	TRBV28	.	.	CASSLGGGHEQFF	TGTGCCAGCAGCTTGGGAGGAGGGCATGAGCAGTTCTTC
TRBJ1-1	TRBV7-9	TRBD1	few	CASSGGGQRKAFF	TGTGCCAGCAGCGGAGGGGGACAGAGAAAAGCTTTCTTT
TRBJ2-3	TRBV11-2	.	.	CASSPIWTVADTQYF	TGTGCCAGCAGCCCCATATGGACTGTGGCAGATACGCAGTATTTT
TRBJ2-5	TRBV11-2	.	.	CASSLGRVGETQYF	TGTGCCAGCAGCCTGGGGCGGGTGGGGGAGACCCAGTACTTC
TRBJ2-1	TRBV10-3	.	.	CAISPSRRASSYNEQFF	TGTGCCATCAGTCCAAGCCGGCGGGCGTCATCCTACAATGAGCAGTTCTTC
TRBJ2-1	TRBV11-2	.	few	CASSRRNEQFF	TGTGCCAGCAGCCGCAGGAATGAGCAGTTCTTC
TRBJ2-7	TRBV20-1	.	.	CSARGVDEQYF	TGCAGTGCTAGGGGGGTGGACGAGCAGTACTTC
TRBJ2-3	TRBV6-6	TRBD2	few	CASAPLASGGQDTQYF	TGTGCCAGCGCCCCCCTGGCTAGCGGGGGACAGGATACGCAGTATTTT
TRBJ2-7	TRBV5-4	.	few	CASNRTDYEQYF	TGTGCCAGCAACCGGACAGACTACGAGCAGTACTTC
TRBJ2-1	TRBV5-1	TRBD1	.	CASSVRDRALYEQFF	TGCGCCAGCAGCGTCCGGGACAGGGCGCTTTATGAGCAGTTCTTC
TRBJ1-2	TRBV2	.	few	CASSEARGRGYGYTF	TGTGCCAGCAGTGAAGCGCGGGGGCGTGGCTATGGCTACACCTTC
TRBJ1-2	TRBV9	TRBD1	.	CASSVEQGISGYTF	TGTGCCAGCAGCGTAGAACAGGGGATTAGCGGCTACACCTTC